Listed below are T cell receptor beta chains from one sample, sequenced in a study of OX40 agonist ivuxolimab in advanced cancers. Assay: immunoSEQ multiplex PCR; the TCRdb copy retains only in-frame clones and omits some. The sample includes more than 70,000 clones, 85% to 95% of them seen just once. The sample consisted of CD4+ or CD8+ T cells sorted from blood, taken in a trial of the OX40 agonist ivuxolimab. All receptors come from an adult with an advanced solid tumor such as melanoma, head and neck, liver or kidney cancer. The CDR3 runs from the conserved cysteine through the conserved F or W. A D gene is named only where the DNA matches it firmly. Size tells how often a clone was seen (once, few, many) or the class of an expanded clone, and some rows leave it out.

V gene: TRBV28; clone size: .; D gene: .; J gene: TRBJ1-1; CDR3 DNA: TGTGCCAGCAGTTTATTGACAGGTGGTACCACTGAAGCTTTCTTT; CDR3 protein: CASSLLTGGTTEAFF
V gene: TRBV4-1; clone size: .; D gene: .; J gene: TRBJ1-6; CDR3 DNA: TGCGCCAGCAGCCAAGGGGTGTCCGAGGTACACTCACCCCTCCACTTT; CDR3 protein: CASSQGVSEVHSPLHF
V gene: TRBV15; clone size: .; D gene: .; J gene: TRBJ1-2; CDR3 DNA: TGTGCCACCAGCATGGGTAGGGGCGGCTATGGCTACACCTTC; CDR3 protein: CATSMGRGGYGYTF
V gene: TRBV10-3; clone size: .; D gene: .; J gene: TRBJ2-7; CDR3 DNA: TGTGCCATCAGTGAGTCGATAAACGACTTTAGCTCCTACGAGCAGTACTTC; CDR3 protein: CAISESINDFSSYEQYF
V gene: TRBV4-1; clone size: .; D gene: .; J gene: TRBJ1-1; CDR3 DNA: TGCGCCAGCAGCCAAGAGAGCCGGGACACTGAAGCTTTCTTT; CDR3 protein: CASSQESRDTEAFF
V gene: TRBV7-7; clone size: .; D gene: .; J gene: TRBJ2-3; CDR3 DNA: TGTGCCAGCAGCCCCCGCGGAGGCGCGGGGGATACGCAGTATTTT; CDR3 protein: CASSPRGGAGDTQYF
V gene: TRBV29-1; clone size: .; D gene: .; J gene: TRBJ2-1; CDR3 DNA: TGCAGCGCCTCCCCACAGGGCCCGGGGGGTGCCAACAATGAGCAGTTCTTC; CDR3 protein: CSASPQGPGGANNEQFF
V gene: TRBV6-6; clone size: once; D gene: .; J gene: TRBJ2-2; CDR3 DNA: TGTGCCAGCAGTTACACCAGCGCGTCGAACACCGGGGAGCTGTTTTTT; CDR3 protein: CASSYTSASNTGELFF
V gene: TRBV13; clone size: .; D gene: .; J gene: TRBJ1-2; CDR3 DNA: TGTGCCAGCAGCCGGGCCTCTGGCCCAAAAGGCTACACCTTC; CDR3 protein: CASSRASGPKGYTF
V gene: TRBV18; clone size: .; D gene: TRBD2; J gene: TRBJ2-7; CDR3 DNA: TGTGCCAGCTCACCAACGGCTAGCGGGCTGAGCTCCTACGAGCAGTACTTC; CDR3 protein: CASSPTASGLSSYEQYF
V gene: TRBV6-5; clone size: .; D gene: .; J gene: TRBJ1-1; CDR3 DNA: TGTGCCAGCAGTTACGGGCTGATGAACACTGAAGCTTTCTTT; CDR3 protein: CASSYGLMNTEAFF
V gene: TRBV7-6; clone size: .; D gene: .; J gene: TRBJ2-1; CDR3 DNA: TGTGCCAGCAGCTTGGAGTGGAGTACTTACAATGAGCAGTTCTTC; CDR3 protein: CASSLEWSTYNEQFF
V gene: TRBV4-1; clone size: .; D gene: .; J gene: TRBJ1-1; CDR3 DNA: TGCGCCAGCAGCCCACCGGTCAGGGGCCCTGAAGCTTTCTTT; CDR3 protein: CASSPPVRGPEAFF
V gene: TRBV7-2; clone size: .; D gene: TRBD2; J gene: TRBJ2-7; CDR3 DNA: TGTGCCAGCAGCTTAGGACTAGCGACTGGCTACGAGCAGTACTTC; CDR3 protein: CASSLGLATGYEQYF
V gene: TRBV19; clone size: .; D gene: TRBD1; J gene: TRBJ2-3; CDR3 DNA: TGTGCCAGTAGTCTTGGGGACAGGGGAACAGATACGCAGTATTTT; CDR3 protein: CASSLGDRGTDTQYF
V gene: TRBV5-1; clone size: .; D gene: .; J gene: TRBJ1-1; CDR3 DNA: TGCGCCAGCAGCTGGAGAGGACAGCCGGGCACTGAAGCTTTCTTT; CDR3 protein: CASSWRGQPGTEAFF
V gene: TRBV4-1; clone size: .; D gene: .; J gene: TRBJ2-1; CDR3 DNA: TGCGCCAGCACCCCAATTCAAGGGGCAAACGAGCAGTTCTTC; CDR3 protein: CASTPIQGANEQFF
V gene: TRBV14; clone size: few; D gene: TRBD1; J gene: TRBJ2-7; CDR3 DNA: TGTGCCAGCAGCCCCCGGGACAGGGAGGACGAGCAGTACTTC; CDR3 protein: CASSPRDREDEQYF
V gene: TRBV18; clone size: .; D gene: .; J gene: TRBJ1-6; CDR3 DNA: TGTGCCAGCTCACCACCAGGGTCTTTCTCACCCCTCCACTTT; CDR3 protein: CASSPPGSFSPLHF
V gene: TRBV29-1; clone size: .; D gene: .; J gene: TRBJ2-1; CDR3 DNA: TGCAGCGTTACCTCTTTACTGGCTGAGCAGTTCTTC; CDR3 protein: CSVTSLLAEQFF
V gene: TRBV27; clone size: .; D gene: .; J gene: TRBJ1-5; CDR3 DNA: TGTGCCAGCAGTTTGGGGGCGCCGGGCAATCAGCCCCAGCATTTT; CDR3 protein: CASSLGAPGNQPQHF
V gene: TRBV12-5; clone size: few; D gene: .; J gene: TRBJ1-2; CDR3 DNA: TGTGCTAGTGGTTTGGTACTTGGCAGGGCCTATGGCTACACCTTC; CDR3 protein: CASGLVLGRAYGYTF
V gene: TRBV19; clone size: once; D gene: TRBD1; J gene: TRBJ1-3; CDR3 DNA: TGTGCCAGTACGGTCGACCGACGGACAGGGCTGGATGTCACCATATATTTT; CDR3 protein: CASTVDRRTGLDVTIYF
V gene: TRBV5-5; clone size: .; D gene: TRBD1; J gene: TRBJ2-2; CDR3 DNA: TGTGCCAGCAGCCCTTGGACAGGGGACACCGGGGAGCTGTTTTTT; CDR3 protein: CASSPWTGDTGELFF
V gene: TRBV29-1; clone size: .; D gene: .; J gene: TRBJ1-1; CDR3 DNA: TGCAGCGTGCCGTTGAACACTGAAGCTTTCTTT; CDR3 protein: CSVPLNTEAFF
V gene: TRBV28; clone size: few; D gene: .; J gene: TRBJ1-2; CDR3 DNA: TGTGCCAGCAGTTCGGGGGCAGGGGATGGCTACACCTTC; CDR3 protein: CASSSGAGDGYTF
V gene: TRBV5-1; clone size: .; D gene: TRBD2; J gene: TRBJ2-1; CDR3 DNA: TGCGCCAGCAGTCCTCTAGCGGGAGGGCCCAATGAGCAGTTCTTC; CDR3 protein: CASSPLAGGPNEQFF
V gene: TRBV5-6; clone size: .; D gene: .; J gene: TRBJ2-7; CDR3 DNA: TGTGCCAGCAGCGGGGGGACCAACTCCTACGAGCAGTACTTC; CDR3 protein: CASSGGTNSYEQYF
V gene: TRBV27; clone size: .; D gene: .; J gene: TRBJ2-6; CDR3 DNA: TGTGCCAGCAGCCCGGTCTCTGGGGCCAACGTCCTGACTTTC; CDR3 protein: CASSPVSGANVLTF
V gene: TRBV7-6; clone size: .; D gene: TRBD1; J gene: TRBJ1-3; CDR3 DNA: TGTGCCAGCAGCTTAAGCCGACAGGGCTCTGGAAACACCATATATTTT; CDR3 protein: CASSLSRQGSGNTIYF
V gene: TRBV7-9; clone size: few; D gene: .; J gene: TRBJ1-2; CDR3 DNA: TGTGCCAGCAGCTTAGGGCAGACCCTCTATGGCTACACCTTC; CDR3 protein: CASSLGQTLYGYTF
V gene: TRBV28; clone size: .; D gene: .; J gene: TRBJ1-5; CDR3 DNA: TGTGCCAGCAGTTTGATAGGGCAGCCCCAGCATTTT; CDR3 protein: CASSLIGQPQHF